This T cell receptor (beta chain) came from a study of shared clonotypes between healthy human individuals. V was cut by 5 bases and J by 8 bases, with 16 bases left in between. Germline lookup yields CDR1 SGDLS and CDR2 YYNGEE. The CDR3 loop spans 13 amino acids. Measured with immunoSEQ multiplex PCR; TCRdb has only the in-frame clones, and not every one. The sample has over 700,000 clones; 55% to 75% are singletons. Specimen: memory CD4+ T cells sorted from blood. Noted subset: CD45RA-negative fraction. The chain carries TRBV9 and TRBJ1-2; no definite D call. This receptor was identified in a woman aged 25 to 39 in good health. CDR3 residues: CASRAEPLWGYTF. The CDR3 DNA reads TGTGCCAGCAGAGCTGAGCCCCTCTGGGGCTACACCTTC.